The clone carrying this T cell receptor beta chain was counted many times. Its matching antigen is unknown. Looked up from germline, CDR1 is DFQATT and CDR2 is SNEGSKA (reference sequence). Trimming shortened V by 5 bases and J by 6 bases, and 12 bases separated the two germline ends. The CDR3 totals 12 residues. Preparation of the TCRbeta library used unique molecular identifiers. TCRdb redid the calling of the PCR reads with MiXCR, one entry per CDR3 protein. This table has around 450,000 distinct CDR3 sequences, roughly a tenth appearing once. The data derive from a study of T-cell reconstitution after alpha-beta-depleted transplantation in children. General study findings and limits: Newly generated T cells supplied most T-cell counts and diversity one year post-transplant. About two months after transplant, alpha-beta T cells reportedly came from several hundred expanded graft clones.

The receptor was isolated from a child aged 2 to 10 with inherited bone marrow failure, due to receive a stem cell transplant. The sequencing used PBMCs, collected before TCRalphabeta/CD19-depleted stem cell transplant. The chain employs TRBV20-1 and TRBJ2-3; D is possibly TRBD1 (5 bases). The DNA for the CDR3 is TGCAGTGCTCCCCCAGGGTCGGATACGCAGTATTTT. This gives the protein CSAPPGSDTQYF.